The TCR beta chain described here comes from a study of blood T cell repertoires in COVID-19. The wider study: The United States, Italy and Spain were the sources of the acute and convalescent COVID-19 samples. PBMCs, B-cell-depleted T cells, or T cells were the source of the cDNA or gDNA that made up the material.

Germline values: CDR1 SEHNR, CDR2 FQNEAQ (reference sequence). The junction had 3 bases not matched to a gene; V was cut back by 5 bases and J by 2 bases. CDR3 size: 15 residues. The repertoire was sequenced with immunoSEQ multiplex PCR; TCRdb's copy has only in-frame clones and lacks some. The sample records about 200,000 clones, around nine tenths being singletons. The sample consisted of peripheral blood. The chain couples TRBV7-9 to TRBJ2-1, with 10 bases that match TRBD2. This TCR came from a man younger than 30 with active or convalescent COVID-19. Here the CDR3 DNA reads TGTGCCAGCAGCGGAACTAGCGGGGCCTACAATGAGCAGTTCTTC. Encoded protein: CASSGTSGAYNEQFF. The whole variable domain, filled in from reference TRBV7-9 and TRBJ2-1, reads DTGVSQNPRHKITKRGQNVTFRCDPISEHNRLYWYRQTLGQGPEFLTYFQNEAQLEKSRLLSDRFSAERPKGSFSTLEIQRTEQGDSAMYLCASSGTSGAYNEQFFGPGTRLTVL.